One and the same sample provided the 22 T cell receptor beta chains below, sequenced in a study of blood T cells in healthy people across ages. Next came a second PCR, run for about 7 to 12 cycles, which used a sample-barcoded 5' primer along with a J-beta primer mix. TCRdb ran MiXCR on the 5' RACE reads and lists one entry per CDR3 protein. This table has hundreds of thousands of distinct CDR3 sequences, around 43% appearing once. The sample was blood. All receptors come from a man older than 75 in good health.

As DNA, the CDR3 is TGTGCCAGCAGCTTAAGTCTAGCGGAAAACATTCAGTACTTC. This encodes CASSLSLAENIQYF. V usage is TRBV7-9 and J usage is TRBJ2-4, with 7 nucleotides matching TRBD2. This CDR3 has 14 residues. Trimming cost V 2 bases and J 5 bases; bases outside gene matches: 3. The germline gives CDR1 SEHNR, CDR2 FQNEAQ (reference sequence).

This CDR3 is CSARRGTSYEQYF. CDR3 DNA: TGCAGTGCTAGGCGAGGCACGAGCTACGAGCAGTACTTC. V and J are TRBV20-1 and TRBJ2-7; no clear D gene. V lost 3 bases and J lost 3, with 12 bases in between. The CDR3 loop spans 13 amino acids. Germline V gene sequence: CDR1 DFQATT, CDR2 SNEGSKA (reference sequence).

This clonotype was detected only a few times. The CDR3 loop is CSVEVGLAGGRTDTQYF. The CDR3 bases are TGCAGCGTTGAAGTGGGACTAGCGGGAGGACGCACAGATACGCAGTATTTT. This sequence joins TRBV29-1 and TRBJ2-3; 15 positions match TRBD2. CDR3 length: 17 residues. Germline loops: CDR1 SQVTM, CDR2 ANQGSEA. J gave up 1 base and V 1 base, and 3 bases lay outside the gene matches.

Of note for this clonotype: Germline and junction disagree at one end, which may indicate a read error. The rearrangement joins TRBV4-2 to TRBJ2-7; 8 bases match TRBD2. The CDR3 is 15 amino acids. Germline V gene data show CDR1 as LGHNA and CDR2 as YNFKEQ. Here the CDR3 DNA reads TGTGCCAGCAGTCCCAGCGGGAGCCCGACCTACAAGCAGTACTTC. It is translated as CASSPSGSPTYKQYF.

The chain has TRBV11-2 and TRBJ1-2, with no clear D. Germline V lookup: CDR1 SGHAT, CDR2 FQNNGV. The CDR3 covers 14 residues. Trimming stripped 3 bases from V and 0 bases from J, with 8 bases between. For the CDR3, the DNA is TGTGCCAGCAGCTTCGGATTTACTAACTATGGCTACACCTTC. Residues: CASSFGFTNYGYTF. The entire variable domain, with the rest obtained from reference TRBV11-2 and TRBJ1-2, is as follows: EAGVAQSPRYKIIEKRQSVAFWCNPISGHATLYWYQQILGQGPKLLIQFQNNGVVDDSQLPKDRFSAERLKGVDSTLKIQPAKLEDSAVYLCASSFGFTNYGYTFGSGTRLTVV.

This clonotype occurred many times. The chain carries TRBV5-1 and TRBJ2-1, with a tentative D call TRBD2 (6 bases). This CDR3 region has 15 residues. CDR1 is SGHRS, CDR2 YFSETQ, per germline. Trimming removed 0 bases at V and 6 bases at J, with 13 bases between. CDR3 sequence reads: CASSLGASVSNEQFF. The CDR3 nucleotides are TGCGCCAGCAGCTTGGGGGCTAGCGTGTCCAATGAGCAGTTCTTC.

J is TRBJ2-3 and V is TRBV14; no clear D. The CDR3 is 15 amino acids. The ends were cut back, 4 bases at V and 4 bases at J, with 15 bases in the middle. Germline-derived CDR1 and CDR2 are SGHDN and FVKESK. The chain's CDR3 is CASSPTSGFADTQYF. CDR3 DNA: TGTGCCAGCAGCCCAACCTCAGGATTCGCAGATACGCAGTATTTT.

The chain joins TRBV20-1 to TRBJ2-7; 7 bases align to TRBD2. The CDR3 spans 15 residues. Trimming at V came to 6 bases and at J to 1 base, leaving 12 bases not matched to a gene. CDR1 DFQATT and CDR2 SNEGSKA come from the germline V gene (reference sequence). For the CDR3, the DNA is TGCAGTGCCGCCGGGAAAAGCGGGATTTCCTACGAGCAGTACTTC. It encodes CSAAGKSGISYEQYF.

This clonotype occurred a few times. V and J are TRBV6-2 or TRBV6-3 and TRBJ1-5, with a weak D call TRBD1 (5 bases). The V end lost 2 bases, the J end lost 3 bases, and 14 bases lay between the germline ends. This CDR3 region has 16 residues. Germline loops: CDR1 MNHEY, CDR2 SVGEGT. In DNA, the CDR3 is TGTGCCAGCAGTTACCTCGACAGCTCGGACAATCAGCCCCAGCATTTT. It specifies CASSYLDSSDNQPQHF.

V gene TRBV13 combines with J gene TRBJ1-2; D is uncertain. The CDR3 runs to 16 residues. Trimming shortened V by 0 bases and J by 2 bases, and 13 bases separated the two germline ends. Germline V gene data show CDR1 as PRHDT and CDR2 as FYEKMQ (reference sequence). As DNA, the CDR3 is TGTGCCAGCAGCTTAGGTGGGCAGTTCTCCAACTATGGCTACACCTTC. Translation gives CASSLGGQFSNYGYTF. The complete variable domain, with remaining parts taken from reference TRBV13 and TRBJ1-2, reads AAGVIQSPRHLIKEKRETATLKCYPIPRHDTVYWYQQGPGQDPQFLISFYEKMQSDKGSIPDRFSAQQFSDYHSELNMSSLELGDSALYFCASSLGGQFSNYGYTFGSGTRLTVV.

The chain uses TRBV21-1 and TRBJ1-5; the D call of TRBD1 is as the table states it, not checked on the DNA. TRBV21-1 is listed as a pseudogene. The CDR3 spans 17 residues. Here the CDR3 DNA reads TGTGCCAGCGGGGGATTCACCGGGACAGGGGGAAATCAGCCCCAGCATTTT. This encodes CASGGFTGTGGNQPQHF.

This clonotype was found many times. The chain links TRBV29-1 to TRBJ1-1; D gene uncertain. Trimming left V 3 bases short and J 7 bases short, with 12 bases between. The CDR3 runs 12 residues. Germline V lookup: CDR1 SQVTM, CDR2 ANQGSEA. CDR3 in DNA: TGCAGCGTTGATTCTTCCTCCAGTGAAGCTTTCTTT. It specifies CSVDSSSSEAFF.

V gene TRBV11-2 combines with J gene TRBJ2-5, with 8 nucleotides matching TRBD2. Germline V lookup: CDR1 SGHAT, CDR2 FQNNGV. This CDR3 comprises 16 residues. V lost 3 bases, J lost 1 base, and 7 bases stayed unmatched. As DNA, the CDR3 is TGTGCCAGCAGCTTCGGGGCTAGCGGGCCCCAAGAGACCCAGTACTTC. Its translation is CASSFGASGPQETQYF.

The chain has TRBV20-1 and TRBJ2-6; 7 bases line up with TRBD2. V lost 3 bases and J lost 2; bases outside the gene matches: 7. Per the germline V gene, CDR1 is DFQATT and CDR2 is SNEGSKA (reference sequence). The CDR3 consists of 16 residues. The DNA for the CDR3 is TGCAGTGCTAGCCACCCAGGGACTACTGGGGCCAACGTCCTGACTTTC. Its protein is CSASHPGTTGANVLTF.

In its sample, this clonotype was seen a few times. The chain carries TRBV29-1 and TRBJ1-1; D possibly corresponds to TRBD1 (5 bases). The germline V gene encodes CDR1 SQVTM and CDR2 ANQGSEA. The CDR3 sequence is 13 residues long. Trimming cost V 0 bases and J 3 bases, with 8 bases left between them. As DNA, the CDR3 is TGCAGCGTTGAAGAACAGGCTTACACTGAAGCTTTCTTT. Encoded protein: CSVEEQAYTEAFF.

This clonotype came up many times. The chain joins TRBV7-2 to TRBJ2-7; no reliable D call. Deletions cut 5 bases from V and 2 bases from J, with 13 bases between. There are 14 residues in the CDR3. Germline V lookup: CDR1 SGHTA, CDR2 FQGNSA. The CDR3 protein is CASSRPSLAYEQYF. The CDR3 region has the DNA TGTGCCAGCAGCCGACCCTCTCTGGCCTACGAGCAGTACTTC.

The gene calls are TRBV5-1 and TRBJ2-5, with D tentatively TRBD2 (6 bases). Deletions cut 4 bases from V and 7 bases from J, with 17 bases between. In germline, CDR1 is SGHRS, CDR2 YFSETQ. The CDR3 runs 14 residues. CDR3 residues: CASSPSGVVGTQYF. DNA of the CDR3: TGCGCCAGCAGCCCTTCGGGGGTAGTGGGGACCCAGTACTTC. The variable domain in full, with the rest retrieved from reference TRBV5-1 and TRBJ2-5, is KAGVTQTPRYLIKTRGQQVTLSCSPISGHRSVSWYQQTPGQGLQFLFEYFSETQRNKGNFPGRFSGRQFSNSRSEMNVSTLELGDSALYLCASSPSGVVGTQYFGPGTRLLVL.

This clonotype was seen ten or more times. This chain links TRBV29-1 with TRBJ2-1; D not certain. CDR1 and CDR2 from the germline V gene are SQVTM and ANQGSEA. The CDR3 is 12 amino acids. V lost 8 bases and J lost 6, with 14 bases in between. The CDR3 DNA follows: TGCAGCACCAAGGATCCTGGCAATGAGCAGTTCTTC. This encodes CSTKDPGNEQFF.

The V call is TRBV6-5, the J call TRBJ1-6; D might be TRBD1 (5 bases). V was shortened by 3 bases and J by 7 bases, with 13 bases between the two germline ends. The CDR3 loop spans 15 amino acids. In germline, CDR1 is MNHEY, CDR2 SVGAGI. CDR3 nucleotides: TGTGCCAGCAGTTATGGGGAGGGGCCAAATTCACCCCTCCACTTT. It yields the protein CASSYGEGPNSPLHF.

The J gene is TRBJ2-1, the V gene TRBV12-3 or TRBV12-4; D gene unclear. Trimming cost V 8 bases and J 10 bases, with 18 bases left between them. The CDR3 length is 13 residues. The CDR3 is CASGKLASWEQFF. The CDR3 DNA reads TGTGCCAGCGGTAAATTGGCCTCCTGGGAGCAGTTCTTC.

The V call is TRBV20-1, the J call TRBJ2-5; 10 nucleotides agree with TRBD2. The V and J ends lost 0 bases and 0 bases, in that order; junction bases with no gene match: 7. Germline V lookup: CDR1 DFQATT, CDR2 SNEGSKA (reference sequence). The CDR3 is 17 amino acids. CDR3: CSARDWGGTSDQETQYF. For the CDR3, the DNA is TGCAGTGCTAGAGATTGGGGGGGGACTAGCGACCAAGAGACCCAGTACTTC.

The chain couples TRBV4-2 to TRBJ2-7; D is possibly TRBD2 (7 bases). Germline V lookup: CDR1 LGHNA, CDR2 YNFKEQ. Deletions cut 1 base from V and 4 bases from J, with 14 bases between. The CDR3 sequence is 15 residues long. CDR3 loop: CASSQVLGGGYEQYF. DNA of the CDR3: TGTGCCAGCAGCCAAGTCCTAGGGGGGGGATACGAGCAGTACTTC.